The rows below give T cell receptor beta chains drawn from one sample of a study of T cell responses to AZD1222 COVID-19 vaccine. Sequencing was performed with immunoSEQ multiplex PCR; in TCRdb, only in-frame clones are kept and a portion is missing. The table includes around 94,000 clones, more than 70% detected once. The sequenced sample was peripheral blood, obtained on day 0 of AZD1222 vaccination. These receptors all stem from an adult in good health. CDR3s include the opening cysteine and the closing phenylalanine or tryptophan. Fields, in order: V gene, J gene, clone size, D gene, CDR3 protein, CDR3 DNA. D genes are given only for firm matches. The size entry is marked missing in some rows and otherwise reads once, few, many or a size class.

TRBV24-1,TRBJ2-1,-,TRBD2,CATSDLRTSGSGSYNEQFF,TGTGCCACCAGTGATTTGAGGACTAGCGGGAGTGGATCCTACAATGAGCAGTTCTTC
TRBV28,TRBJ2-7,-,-,CASSLPLQGPSDEQYF,TGTGCCAGCAGTCTCCCCCTACAGGGCCCCTCGGACGAGCAGTACTTC
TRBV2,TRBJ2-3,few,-,CASNANQEGVGTDTQYF,TGTGCCAGTAACGCCAATCAGGAAGGGGTTGGCACAGATACGCAGTATTTT
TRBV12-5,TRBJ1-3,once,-,CASGGDSSSGNTIYF,TGTGCTAGTGGGGGGGACTCAAGCTCTGGAAACACCATATATTTT
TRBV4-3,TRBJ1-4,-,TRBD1,CASSQLGQNNEKLFF,TGCGCCAGCAGCCAGCTGGGACAGAATAATGAAAAACTGTTTTTT
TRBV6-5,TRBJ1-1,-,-,CASRSTPGGTEAFF,TGTGCCAGCAGATCCACCCCGGGGGGCACTGAAGCTTTCTTT
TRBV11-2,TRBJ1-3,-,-,CASSFTGLSGNTIYF,TGTGCCAGCAGCTTTACGGGGCTCTCTGGAAACACCATATATTTT
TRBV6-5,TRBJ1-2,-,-,CASRVGVGGGGYTF,TGTGCCAGCCGAGTAGGAGTCGGTGGCGGGGGCTACACCTTC
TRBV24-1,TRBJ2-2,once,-,CATGPEAGGNTGELFF,TGTGCCACCGGCCCGGAGGCAGGGGGGAATACCGGGGAGCTGTTTTTT
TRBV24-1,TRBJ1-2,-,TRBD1,CATSRGQGLINYGYTF,TGTGCCACCAGCAGAGGACAGGGGCTGATTAACTATGGCTACACCTTC
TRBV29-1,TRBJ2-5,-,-,CSFWVTPGETQYF,TGCAGCTTCTGGGTCACACCGGGGGAGACCCAGTACTTC
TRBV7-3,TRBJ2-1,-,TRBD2,CASSLTAGGGGNEQFF,TGTGCCAGCAGCTTAACTGCGGGAGGAGGCGGCAATGAGCAGTTCTTC
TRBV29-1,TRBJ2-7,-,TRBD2,CSVRAGGSYEQYF,TGCAGCGTTCGAGCGGGAGGTTCCTACGAGCAGTACTTC
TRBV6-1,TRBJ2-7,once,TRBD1,CASSDTGAPYEQYF,TGTGCCAGCAGTGACACAGGGGCCCCCTACGAGCAGTACTTC
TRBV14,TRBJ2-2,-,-,CASSQAWVSAGELFF,TGTGCCAGCAGCCAAGCTTGGGTATCAGCCGGGGAGCTGTTTTTT
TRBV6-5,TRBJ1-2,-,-,CASSPLGAGGYTF,TGTGCCAGCAGCCCCCTTGGGGCGGGTGGCTACACCTTC
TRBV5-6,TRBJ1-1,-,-,CASSRWDMTATEAFF,TGTGCCAGCAGCCGATGGGACATGACGGCAACTGAAGCTTTCTTT
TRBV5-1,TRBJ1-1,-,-,CASQGNTEAFF,TGCGCCAGCCAGGGGAACACTGAAGCTTTCTTT
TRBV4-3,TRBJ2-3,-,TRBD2,CASSSRWLAGGPYTQYF,TGCGCCAGCAGCTCCAGATGGCTAGCGGGAGGGCCGTATACGCAGTATTTT
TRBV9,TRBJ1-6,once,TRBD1,CASSNPTGTGNSPLHF,TGTGCCAGCAGCAACCCTACCGGGACAGGGAATTCACCCCTCCACTTT
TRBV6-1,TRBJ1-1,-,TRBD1,CASSEEIGGALMEAFF,TGTGCCAGCAGTGAAGAGATAGGGGGCGCCTTGATGGAAGCTTTCTTT
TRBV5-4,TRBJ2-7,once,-,CASSLGQDSRSYEQYF,TGTGCCAGCAGCTTGGGCCAGGACAGCCGCTCCTACGAGCAGTACTTC
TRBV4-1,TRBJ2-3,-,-,CASSKLPGHRTDTQYF,TGCGCCAGCAGTAAACTTCCGGGACACCGCACAGATACGCAGTATTTT
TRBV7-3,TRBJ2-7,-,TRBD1,CASSFIHGQGQEQYF,TGTGCCAGCAGCTTTATCCACGGACAGGGGCAAGAGCAGTACTTC
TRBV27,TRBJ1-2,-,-,CASSLRAGDYGYTF,TGTGCCAGCAGTTTAAGGGCAGGAGACTATGGCTACACCTTC
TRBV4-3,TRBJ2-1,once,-,CASSQDPATEQFF,TGCGCCAGCAGCCAAGACCCAGCGACTGAGCAGTTCTTC
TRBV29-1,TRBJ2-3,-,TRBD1,CSVLARQGSTDTQYF,TGCAGCGTTTTGGCCAGACAGGGGAGCACAGATACGCAGTATTTT
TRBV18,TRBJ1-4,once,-,CASSPGVGEKLFF,TGTGCCAGCTCACCAGGGGTGGGTGAAAAACTGTTTTTT
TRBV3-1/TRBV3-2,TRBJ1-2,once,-,CASSPRSANDPYGYTF,TGTGCCAGCAGCCCTCGTAGTGCCAATGACCCATATGGCTACACCTTC
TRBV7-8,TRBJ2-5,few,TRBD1,CASSPLGGTGVETQYF,TGTGCCAGCAGCCCCCTGGGCGGGACAGGAGTAGAGACCCAGTACTTC
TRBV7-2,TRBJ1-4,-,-,CASSQYRDEKLFF,TGTGCCAGCAGCCAATACAGGGATGAAAAACTGTTTTTT
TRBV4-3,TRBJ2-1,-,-,CASSQERDGSYNEQFF,TGCGCCAGCAGCCAAGAACGGGATGGCTCCTACAATGAGCAGTTCTTC
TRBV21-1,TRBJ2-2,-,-,CASSFRQGPRKSKQTGELFF,TGTGCCAGCAGCTTCCGACAGGGGCCCCGAAAGAGTAAGCAAACCGGGGAGCTGTTTTTT
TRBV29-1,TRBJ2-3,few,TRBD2,CSGGLAGFTDTQYF,TGCAGCGGGGGACTAGCGGGATTTACAGATACGCAGTATTTT
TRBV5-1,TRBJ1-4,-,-,CASSPGGPNNEKLFF,TGCGCCAGCAGCCCGGGGGGACCGAATAATGAAAAACTGTTTTTT
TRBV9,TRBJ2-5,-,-,CASSSRGQETQYF,TGTGCCAGCAGCTCGCGGGGTCAAGAGACCCAGTACTTC
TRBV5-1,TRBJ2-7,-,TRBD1,CASSPGQGAYEQYF,TGCGCCAGCAGCCCGGGACAGGGGGCCTACGAGCAGTACTTC
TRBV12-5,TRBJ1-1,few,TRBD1,CASGFHGGGQAKNTEAFF,TGTGCTAGTGGTTTCCATGGCGGGGGACAGGCAAAGAACACTGAAGCTTTCTTT
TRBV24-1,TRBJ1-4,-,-,CATSDLQRSTNEKLFF,TGTGCCACCAGTGACCTCCAGCGGTCTACTAATGAAAAACTGTTTTTT
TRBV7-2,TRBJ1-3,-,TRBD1,CASSSGTGGSGNTIYF,TGTGCCAGCAGCTCCGGGACAGGGGGCTCTGGAAACACCATATATTTT
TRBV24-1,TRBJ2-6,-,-,CATSDFSVGANVLTF,TGTGCCACCAGTGATTTTTCCGTTGGGGCCAACGTCCTGACTTTC
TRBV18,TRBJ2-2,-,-,CASSPPVGSRDSNTGELFF,TGTGCCAGCTCACCTCCGGTCGGGTCGAGAGACTCGAACACCGGGGAGCTGTTTTTT
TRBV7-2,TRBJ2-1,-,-,CASSLGVRDNEQFF,TGTGCCAGCAGCTTAGGGGTGAGGGACAATGAGCAGTTCTTC
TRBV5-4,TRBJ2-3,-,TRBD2,CASSLDSGGPTNTQYF,TGTGCCAGCAGCTTGGATAGCGGGGGACCCACGAATACGCAGTATTTT
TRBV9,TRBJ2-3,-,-,CASSPRVSGTDTQYF,TGTGCCAGCAGCCCAAGAGTTTCCGGCACAGATACGCAGTATTTT
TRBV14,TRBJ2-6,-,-,CASSQDVLPSGANVLTF,TGTGCCAGCAGCCAAGACGTTTTGCCCTCTGGGGCCAACGTCCTGACTTTC
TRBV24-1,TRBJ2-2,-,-,CATSDPGRNTGELFF,TGTGCCACCAGTGACCCCGGTCGGAACACCGGGGAGCTGTTTTTT
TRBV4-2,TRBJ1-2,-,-,CASSRSRDTVYGYTF,TGTGCCAGCAGCCGCTCACGGGACACCGTCTATGGCTACACCTTC
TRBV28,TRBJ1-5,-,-,CASRPDSNQPQHF,TGTGCCAGCAGGCCTGACAGTAATCAGCCCCAGCATTTT
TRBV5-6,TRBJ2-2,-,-,CASSLRLNTGELFF,TGTGCCAGCAGCTTGCGGCTAAACACCGGGGAGCTGTTTTTT
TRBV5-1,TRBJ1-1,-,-,CASSLWKGNTEAFF,TGCGCCAGCAGCTTGTGGAAGGGGAACACTGAAGCTTTCTTT
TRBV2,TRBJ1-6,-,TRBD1,CASRDRVSNSPLHF,TGTGCCAGCAGAGACAGGGTTTCTAATTCACCCCTCCACTTT
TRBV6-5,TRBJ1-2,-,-,CASSYSGGGYGYTF,TGTGCCAGCAGTTACTCGGGTGGAGGCTATGGCTACACCTTC
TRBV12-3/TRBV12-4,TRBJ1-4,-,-,CASSLIVREKLFF,TGTGCCAGCAGTTTAATCGTTCGTGAAAAACTGTTTTTT
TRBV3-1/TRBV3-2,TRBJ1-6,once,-,CASSQGTENSPLHF,TGTGCCAGCAGCCAAGGGACAGAGAATTCACCCCTCCACTTT
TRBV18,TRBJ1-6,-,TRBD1,CASSPELTTGGSSPLHF,TGTGCCAGCTCACCAGAGTTAACGACAGGGGGTTCTTCACCCCTCCACTTT
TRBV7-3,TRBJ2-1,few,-,CASSLGVAHYNEQFF,TGTGCCAGCAGCTTAGGGGTAGCCCACTACAATGAGCAGTTCTTC
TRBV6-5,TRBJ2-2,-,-,CASRRGDTGELFF,TGTGCCAGCAGGCGGGGAGACACCGGGGAGCTGTTTTTT
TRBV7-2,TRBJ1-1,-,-,CASSLVGLGMNTEAFF,TGTGCCAGCAGCTTAGTAGGATTGGGTATGAACACTGAAGCTTTCTTT
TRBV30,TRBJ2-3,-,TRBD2,CAWSNYLAGDTDTQYF,TGTGCCTGGAGTAATTACCTAGCGGGGGACACAGATACGCAGTATTTT